These 31 T cell receptor beta chains came from one sample sequenced in a study of shared clonotypes between healthy human individuals. The repertoire was sequenced with immunoSEQ multiplex PCR; TCRdb's copy has only in-frame clones and lacks some. Of just under 350,000 clones in the sample, roughly 80% are singletons; the top ten hold about 10%. Sample: memory CD4+ T cells sorted from blood. The subset was: CD45RA-negative fraction. The receptors originated from a young man in good health.

The chain uses TRBV5-1 and TRBJ2-1, with 9 bases aligning to TRBD1. V gave up 3 bases and J gave up 7 bases; unmatched junction bases: 8. From germline, CDR1 is SGHRS and CDR2 YFSETQ. The CDR3 sequence is 15 residues long. The CDR3 region has the DNA TGCGCCAGCAGCTATACCGGGACAGGGTGGAATGAGCAGTTCTTC. Translating it yields CASSYTGTGWNEQFF.

This chain connects TRBV20-1 to TRBJ2-5; D unclear. Germline V gene lookup returns CDR1 DFQATT and CDR2 SNEGSKA (reference sequence). The V end was cut by 5 bases, the J end by 3 bases, with 7 bases between. The CDR3 is 11 amino acids. CDR3 in amino acids: CSAEWEETQYF. In DNA, the CDR3 is TGCAGTGCTGAGTGGGAAGAGACCCAGTACTTC.

In its sample, this clone was seen a few times. V and J are TRBV13 and TRBJ1-4, with D maybe TRBD1 (6 bases). CDR3 size: 15 residues. With 5 bases removed from V and 8 bases from J, the gap between germline ends came to 18 bases. The germline gives CDR1 PRHDT, CDR2 FYEKMQ (reference sequence). Written as DNA, the CDR3 is TGTGCCAGCAGCCAACCACAGGGAAGAGGGGAAAAACTGTTTTTT. Amino acids: CASSQPQGRGEKLFF. The whole variable domain, remainder taken from reference TRBV13 and TRBJ1-4, is AAGVIQSPRHLIKEKRETATLKCYPIPRHDTVYWYQQGPGQDPQFLISFYEKMQSDKGSIPDRFSAQQFSDYHSELNMSSLELGDSALYFCASSQPQGRGEKLFFGSGTQLSVL.

The CDR3 reads CASSTNDKTGLSGEQYF. Here the CDR3 DNA reads TGTGCCAGTAGTACCAACGATAAGACAGGCCTAAGCGGCGAGCAGTACTTC. The chain is built from TRBV19 and TRBJ2-7, with D tentatively TRBD1 (6 bases). CDR1 is LNHDA, CDR2 SQIVND, per germline (reference sequence). The CDR3 has 17 residues. Deletions cut 4 bases from V and 6 bases from J, with 25 bases between.

A remark on this clone: The identical CDR3 is also encoded by other nucleotide sequences in the sample. The rearrangement joins TRBV9 to TRBJ1-1; D perhaps matches TRBD1 (5 bases). Germline V gene data show CDR1 as SGDLS and CDR2 as YYNGEE. The CDR3 has 15 residues. Trimming removed 0 bases at V and 3 bases at J, with 12 bases between. CDR3 protein: CASSVGTLGDTEAFF. Here the CDR3 DNA reads TGTGCCAGCAGCGTAGGCACCTTGGGGGACACTGAAGCTTTCTTT.

CDR3 nucleotides: TGTGCCTGGAGTGTAGGGCAACATAGCAATCAGCCCCAGCATTTT. This gives the protein CAWSVGQHSNQPQHF. The chain employs TRBV30 and TRBJ1-5; D is unresolved. The germline CDR1 and CDR2 sequences are GTSNPN and SVGIG (reference sequence). Trimming removed 0 bases from V and 0 bases from J, with 9 bases in between. There are 15 residues in the CDR3.

J is TRBJ2-5 and V is TRBV5-1, with 9 bases identical to TRBD1. The CDR3 is made up of 13 amino acids. The V gene end was trimmed by 10 bases and the J gene end by 1 base; junction bases not matched to a gene: 5. CDR1 and CDR2 from the germline V gene are SGHRS and YFSETQ. Here the CDR3 reads CASGQGPQETQYF. The CDR3 DNA is TGCGCCTCAGGACAGGGGCCCCAAGAGACCCAGTACTTC.

J is TRBJ2-5 and V is TRBV7-6, with 7 bases that match TRBD1. The CDR3 extends over 14 amino acids. J was trimmed by 3 bases and V by 1 base; bases with no gene match: 2. Germline CDR1 is SGHVS and CDR2 is FNYEAQ. As DNA, the CDR3 is TGTGCCAGCAGCTTAGGAGGGGGCAAAGAGACCCAGTACTTC. This encodes CASSLGGGKETQYF.

The genes are TRBV4-3 and TRBJ2-5; 9 nucleotides match TRBD2. CDR1 and CDR2 from the germline V gene are LGHNA and YSLEER. CDR3 length equals 19 residues. V lost 0 bases to trimming and J lost 0 bases; unmatched junction nucleotides: 11. The CDR3 bases are TGCGCCAGCAGCCAAGAGTGGACCGCGGGAGGGGTGTACCAAGAGACCCAGTACTTC. Translated, it gives CASSQEWTAGGVYQETQYF.

This clone has more than one count but fewer than ten. V usage is TRBV19 and J usage is TRBJ1-2; D unclear. V shed 2 bases and J shed 4 bases, with 8 bases lying between them. CDR3 length equals 13 residues. Per the germline V gene, CDR1 is LNHDA and CDR2 is SQIVND (reference sequence). CDR3 sequence reads: CASSILRPYGYTF. CDR3 coding DNA: TGTGCCAGTAGTATACTCAGACCCTATGGCTACACCTTC.

The rearrangement links TRBV29-1 to TRBJ2-1, with 12 bases fitting TRBD2. The CDR3 contains 18 residues. The germline V gene encodes CDR1 SQVTM and CDR2 ANQGSEA. Unmatched junction bases numbered 13, after V lost 6 bases and J lost 1 base. The CDR3 DNA sequence: TGCAGCGTGTCTGGGGGAGGACTAGCGGGAATTTCCTACAATGAGCAGTTCTTC. This encodes CSVSGGGLAGISYNEQFF.

The chain links TRBV9 to TRBJ1-3; D is unresolved. The germline CDR1 and CDR2 sequences are SGDLS and YYNGEE. Trimming removed 3 bases at V and 0 bases at J, with 10 bases between. The CDR3 length is 15 residues. Here the CDR3 reads CASSALTSSGNTIYF. As DNA, the CDR3 is TGTGCCAGCAGCGCCCTAACCTCCTCTGGAAACACCATATATTTT.

Worth noting for this clone: Other DNA sequences from this sample encode an identical CDR3 as well. The chain links TRBV7-2 to TRBJ2-7, with 8 bases identical to TRBD2. J was trimmed by 4 bases and V by 4 bases; bases with no gene match: 12. The CDR3 spans 16 residues. CDR1 and CDR2 (germline): SGHTA, FQGNSA. The CDR3 protein is CASSSYAGGVSYEQYF. The CDR3 DNA reads TGTGCCAGCAGCTCCTACGCGGGAGGCGTCTCTTACGAGCAGTACTTC.

In the case of this clone: Other DNA sequences from this sample encode an identical CDR3 as well. V usage is TRBV19 and J usage is TRBJ2-7; possible D gene TRBD1, 6 bases. Germline V gene data show CDR1 as LNHDA and CDR2 as SQIVND (reference sequence). V gave up 3 bases and J gave up 1 base, with 10 bases separating them. The CDR3 is 14 amino acids. Here the CDR3 DNA reads TGTGCCAGTAGTATTTTGACAGGTTCCTACGAGCAGTACTTC. Amino acids: CASSILTGSYEQYF.

The V gene is TRBV20-1, the J gene TRBJ2-5; unclear D gene. V was trimmed by 6 bases and J by 2 bases, leaving 7 bases between them. CDR3 size: 11 residues. The germline gives CDR1 DFQATT, CDR2 SNEGSKA (reference sequence). DNA for the CDR3: TGCAGTGCGGTTACTCAAGAGACCCAGTACTTC. It specifies CSAVTQETQYF.

This clone appeared once. A much larger clone sits a single nucleotide away, making a read error possible. The same CDR3 arises from other DNA sequences in this sample as well. The CDR3 sequence is CASSLPSGSYEQYF. The DNA of the CDR3 is TGCGCCAGCAGCCTTCCAAGTGGCTCCTACGAGCAGTACTTC. The V and J genes are TRBV5-5 and TRBJ2-7; D gene unclear. Germline V gene lookup returns CDR1 SGHKS and CDR2 YYEKEE (reference sequence). The CDR3 has 14 amino acids. The entire variable domain, with the rest obtained from reference TRBV5-5 and TRBJ2-7, is as follows: DAGVTQSPTHLIKTRGQQVTLRCSPISGHKSVSWYQQVLGQGPQFIFQYYEKEERGRGNFPDRFSARQFPNYSSELNVNALLLGDSALYLCASSLPSGSYEQYFGPGTRLTVT.

This clone is a singleton in its sample. The chain uses TRBV2 and TRBJ2-1; perhaps D is TRBD1 or TRBD2 (6 bases each). Germline assignment: CDR1 SNHLY and CDR2 FYNNEI. V was trimmed by 6 bases and J by 9 bases, leaving 21 bases between them. The CDR3 loop spans 15 amino acids. Here the CDR3 DNA reads TGTGCCAGCAGCCAAGAGGGGGAGGCTCTAGGTGAGCAGTTCTTC. Its translation is CASSQEGEALGEQFF.

V and J are TRBV5-1 and TRBJ2-3; D possibly corresponds to TRBD1 (5 bases). From germline, CDR1 is SGHRS and CDR2 YFSETQ. The CDR3 covers 15 residues. V was shortened by 2 bases and J by 6 bases, with 16 bases between the two germline ends. The CDR3 nucleotides read TGCGCCAGCAGCTTCTCAGGGAATGCTAGGGATACGCAGTATTTT. Translating it yields CASSFSGNARDTQYF.

The chain links TRBV5-1 to TRBJ2-3; TRBD2 matches 10 bases. CDR1 SGHRS and CDR2 YFSETQ come from the germline V gene. There are 17 residues in the CDR3. V was pared by 8 bases and J by 1 base, with 13 bases of the junction left unmatched. CDR3 coding DNA: TGCGCCAGTTTTGGGTCTAGCGGGAGAAGGGGCACAGATACGCAGTATTTT. Its protein is CASFGSSGRRGTDTQYF.

Here the CDR3 reads CASSYSGENTEAFF. Written as DNA, the CDR3 is TGTGCCAGCAGTTACTCTGGGGAGAACACTGAAGCTTTCTTT. The rearrangement uses TRBV6-6 and TRBJ1-1; unclear D gene. CDR1 is MNHNY and CDR2 is SVGAGI in the germline V gene (reference sequence). The CDR3 contains 14 residues. The ends were cut back, 0 bases at V and 1 base at J, with 6 bases in the middle.

The chain employs TRBV9 and TRBJ2-3, with a weak D call TRBD2 (6 bases). The germline CDR1 and CDR2 sequences are SGDLS and YYNGEE. Trimming cost V 4 bases and J 1 base, with 16 bases left between them. The CDR3 covers 16 residues. DNA for the CDR3: TGTGCCAGCAGCCCGTTCGGGGGAGGTGGCACAGATACGCAGTATTTT. It specifies CASSPFGGGGTDTQYF.

In this sample, this clone turned up once. Additional DNA sequences in this sample encode the identical CDR3. The V call is TRBV9, the J call TRBJ2-7; D is perhaps TRBD1 (6 bases). V gave up 0 bases and J gave up 0 bases, with 10 bases separating them. From germline, CDR1 is SGDLS and CDR2 YYNGEE. This CDR3 has 15 amino acids. The CDR3 nucleotides read TGTGCCAGCAGCGTAGGGGACACAACCTCCTACGAGCAGTACTTC. This gives the protein CASSVGDTTSYEQYF.

This chain connects TRBV4-3 to TRBJ2-3; D is unresolved. Germline values: CDR1 LGHNA, CDR2 YSLEER. The length of the CDR3 is 13 residues. V shed 0 bases and J shed 4 bases, with 5 bases lying between them. CDR3 bases: TGCGCCAGCAGCCAAGATTTCGCAGATACGCAGTATTTT. Its protein is CASSQDFADTQYF.

CDR3 sequence: CASTVAGGPVNEQFF. As DNA, the CDR3 is TGTGCCAGCACGGTAGCGGGAGGGCCTGTCAATGAGCAGTTCTTC. V gene TRBV2 combines with J gene TRBJ2-1; 11 nucleotides line up with TRBD2. Trimming removed 7 bases from V and 6 bases from J; junction bases left unmatched: 8. Germline V gives CDR1 SNHLY, CDR2 FYNNEI. The CDR3 length is 15 residues.

Concerning this clone: Other DNA variants within this sample encode the same CDR3. The V and J genes are TRBV19 and TRBJ1-2; a weak D match, TRBD1 (5 bases). Trimming left V 5 bases short and J 0 bases short, with 7 bases between. Germline values: CDR1 LNHDA, CDR2 SQIVND (reference sequence). This CDR3 has 13 residues. The CDR3 protein is CASSETANYGYTF. The DNA of the CDR3 is TGTGCCAGTAGTGAGACAGCTAACTATGGCTACACCTTC.

The V and J genes are TRBV19 and TRBJ2-5; D unclear. V dropped 6 bases and J dropped 2 bases, with 4 bases sitting between them. CDR3 length: 11 residues. Per germline, CDR1 LNHDA and CDR2 SQIVND (reference sequence). The CDR3 nucleotides are TGTGCCAGTAGAGTTCAAGAGACCCAGTACTTC. Encoded protein: CASRVQETQYF.

The J gene is TRBJ1-2, the V gene TRBV5-1, with 8 bases that match TRBD1. There are 18 residues in the CDR3. Germline CDR1 reads SGHRS; CDR2 reads YFSETQ. J was trimmed by 5 bases and V by 0 bases; bases with no gene match: 15. The CDR3 spells CASSLGGRQGNLRYGYTF. As DNA, the CDR3 is TGCGCCAGCAGCTTGGGAGGTCGACAGGGGAACTTACGGTATGGCTACACCTTC.

The chain is built from TRBV28 and TRBJ2-5, with TRBD2 identical over 9 bases. Germline assignment: CDR1 MDHEN and CDR2 SYDVKM. V shed 6 bases and J 0 bases; nucleotides not matched to a gene: 11. The length of the CDR3 is 17 residues. The DNA for the CDR3 is TGTGCCAGCAGCGTGTCTGCGGGAGGGATGTACCAAGAGACCCAGTACTTC. Its translation: CASSVSAGGMYQETQYF.

The rearrangement uses TRBV5-5 and TRBJ1-1; 8 bases agree with TRBD1. The CDR3 runs to 19 residues. Losses at the gene ends were 4 bases for V and 2 bases for J; bases not matched to a gene: 19. The germline V gene encodes CDR1 SGHKS and CDR2 YYEKEE (reference sequence). The CDR3 DNA reads as TGTGCCAGCAGCCCGGTGGCAGACAGGGGTCGAGGATATAACACTGAAGCTTTCTTT. It specifies CASSPVADRGRGYNTEAFF.

This clone was recorded a few times. This chain connects TRBV2 to TRBJ2-7; 7 nucleotides match TRBD2. Germline V gene data show CDR1 as SNHLY and CDR2 as FYNNEI. V dropped 7 bases and J dropped 2; count of bases not matched to a gene: 5. This CDR3 region has 13 residues. The CDR3 region has the DNA TGTGCCAGCAAATGGGAGGGGACCTACGAGCAGTACTTC. This sequence encodes CASKWEGTYEQYF. Complete variable domain (other parts from reference TRBV2 and TRBJ2-7): EPEVTQTPSHQVTQMGQEVILRCVPISNHLYFYWYRQILGQKVEFLVSFYNNEISEKSEIFDDQFSVERPDGSNFTLKIRSTKLEDSAMYFCASKWEGTYEQYFGPGTRLTVT.

The chain joins TRBV20-1 to TRBJ1-1; a weak D match, TRBD1 (6 bases). Deletions cut 6 bases from V and 10 bases from J, with 15 bases between. Germline V gives CDR1 DFQATT, CDR2 SNEGSKA (reference sequence). This CDR3 is built from 11 residues. The CDR3 sequence is CSAGLTGRAFF. DNA for the CDR3: TGCAGTGCCGGACTCACAGGGAGAGCTTTCTTT.